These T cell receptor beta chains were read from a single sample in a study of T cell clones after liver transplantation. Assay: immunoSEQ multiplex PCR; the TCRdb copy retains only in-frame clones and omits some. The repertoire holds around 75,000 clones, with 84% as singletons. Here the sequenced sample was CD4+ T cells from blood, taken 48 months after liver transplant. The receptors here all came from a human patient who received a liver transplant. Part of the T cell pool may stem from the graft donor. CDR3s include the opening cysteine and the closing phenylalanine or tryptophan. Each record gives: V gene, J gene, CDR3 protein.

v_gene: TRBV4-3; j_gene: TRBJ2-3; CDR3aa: CASSQDPPISAGAIDTQYF
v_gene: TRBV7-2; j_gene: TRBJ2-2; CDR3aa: CASSPLNGGANGELFF
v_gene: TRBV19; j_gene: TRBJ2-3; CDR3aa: CASSIGLAVTDTQYF
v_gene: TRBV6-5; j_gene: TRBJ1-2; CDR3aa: CASSYHGTYYGYTF
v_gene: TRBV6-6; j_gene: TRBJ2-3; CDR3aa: CASSYRDTDTQYF
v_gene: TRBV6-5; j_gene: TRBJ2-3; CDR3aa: CASSFGQGPDTQYF
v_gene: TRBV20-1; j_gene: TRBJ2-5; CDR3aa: CSALALETQYF
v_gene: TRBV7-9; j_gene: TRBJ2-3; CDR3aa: CASSPRGPDTQYF
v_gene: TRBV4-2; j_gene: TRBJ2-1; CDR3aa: CASSQGNLLNEQFF
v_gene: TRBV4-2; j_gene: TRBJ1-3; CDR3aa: CASSPQTRGDGNTIYF
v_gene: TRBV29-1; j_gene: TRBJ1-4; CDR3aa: CSAEDRDNEKLFF
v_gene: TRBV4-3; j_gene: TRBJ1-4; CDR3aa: CASSQDFPGVEKLFF
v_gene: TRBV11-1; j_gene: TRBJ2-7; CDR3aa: CASSPNRGRLGGPSYEQYF
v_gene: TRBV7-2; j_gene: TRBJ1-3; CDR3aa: CASSPRSLGGNTIYF
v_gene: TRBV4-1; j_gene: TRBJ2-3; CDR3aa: CASSHSGPTDTQYF
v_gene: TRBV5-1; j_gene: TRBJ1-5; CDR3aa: CASSLGAGEQPQHF
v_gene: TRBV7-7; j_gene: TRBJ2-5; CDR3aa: CASTQGPRETQYF
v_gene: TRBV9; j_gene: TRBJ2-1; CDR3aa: CASSRTENSGRARDEQFF
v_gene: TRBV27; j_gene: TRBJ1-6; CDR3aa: CASRVGSPSSPLHF
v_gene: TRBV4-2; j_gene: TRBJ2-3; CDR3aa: CASSQGVTDTQYF
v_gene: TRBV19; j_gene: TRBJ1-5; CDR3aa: CASRRQGAQEGQPQHF
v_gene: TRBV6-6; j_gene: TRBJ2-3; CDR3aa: CASSVAGVGDTQYF
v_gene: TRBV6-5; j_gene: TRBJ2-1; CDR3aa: CASSPGLAGIEQFF
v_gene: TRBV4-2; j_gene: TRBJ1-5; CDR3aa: CASSQVGGRSQPQHF
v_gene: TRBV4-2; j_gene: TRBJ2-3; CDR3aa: CASSQELAGGQSTDTQYF
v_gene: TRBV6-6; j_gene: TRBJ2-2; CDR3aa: CASRLDQFAGELFF
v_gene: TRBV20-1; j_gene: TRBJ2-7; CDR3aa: CSAVEGDEQYF
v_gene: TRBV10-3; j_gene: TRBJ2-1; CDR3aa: CATTSGGANEQFF
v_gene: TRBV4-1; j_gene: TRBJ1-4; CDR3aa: CASSRLERSEKLFF
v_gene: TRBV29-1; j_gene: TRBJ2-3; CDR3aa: CSADGGVTDTQYF
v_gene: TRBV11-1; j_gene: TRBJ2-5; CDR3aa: CASSATSGGALKETQYF
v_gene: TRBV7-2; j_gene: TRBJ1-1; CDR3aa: CASSKTGRASEAFF
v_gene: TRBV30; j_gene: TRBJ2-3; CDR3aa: CAWQGGGPRTDTQYF
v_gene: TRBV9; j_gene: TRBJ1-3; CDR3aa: CASSMRTGGAYGNTIYF
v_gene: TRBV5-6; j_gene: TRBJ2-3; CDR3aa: CASSFVLAGVARDTQYF
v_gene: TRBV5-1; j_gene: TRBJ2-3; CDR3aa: CASSTMAGASTDTQYF
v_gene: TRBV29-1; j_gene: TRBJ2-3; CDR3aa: CSVAGARTDTSTDTQYF
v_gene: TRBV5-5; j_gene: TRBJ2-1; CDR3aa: CASSLAGGGNEQFF
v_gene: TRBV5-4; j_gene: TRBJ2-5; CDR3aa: CASSLRSGSGETQYF
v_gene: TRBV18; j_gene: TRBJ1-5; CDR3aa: CASSRYSSNQPQHF
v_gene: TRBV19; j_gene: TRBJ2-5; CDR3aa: CASSIGGRGAGETQYF
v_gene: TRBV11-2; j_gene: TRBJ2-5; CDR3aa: CASSQAQETQYF
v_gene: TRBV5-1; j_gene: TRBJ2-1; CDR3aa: CATNSGLSSYNEQFF
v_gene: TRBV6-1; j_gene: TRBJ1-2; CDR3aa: CASSDGGLYGYTF
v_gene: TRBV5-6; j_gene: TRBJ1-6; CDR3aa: CASSLGQNSPLHF
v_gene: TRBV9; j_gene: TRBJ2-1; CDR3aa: CASSVGLGGQSSYNEQFF
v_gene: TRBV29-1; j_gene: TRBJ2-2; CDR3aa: CSVRGVIRNTGELFF
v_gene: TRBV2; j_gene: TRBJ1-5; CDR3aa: CASSPTGMGNQPQHF
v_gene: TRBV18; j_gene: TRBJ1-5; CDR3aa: CASSPVGGAQPQHF
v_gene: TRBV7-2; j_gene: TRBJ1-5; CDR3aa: CATSRQPNQPQHF
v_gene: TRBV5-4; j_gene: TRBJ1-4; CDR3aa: CASSLSAHNEKLFF
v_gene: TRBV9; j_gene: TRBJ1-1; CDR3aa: CASSVGAGKMNTEAFF
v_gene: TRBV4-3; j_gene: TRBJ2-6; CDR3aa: CASSPSSTGANVLTF
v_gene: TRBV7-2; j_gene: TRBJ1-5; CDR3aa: CASSLERGRSQPQHF
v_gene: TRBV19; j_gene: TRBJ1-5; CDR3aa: CASSIGTNSNQPQHF
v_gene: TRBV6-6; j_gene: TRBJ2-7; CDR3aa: CASSYFGGNEQYF